This TCR beta chain was sequenced in a study of blood T cells in healthy people across ages. General study findings and limits: Higher diversity, along with more naive CD4+ cells, distinguished long-lived donors from aged donors. As age increased, TCR beta diversity per million T cells fell in a roughly linear fashion. The percentage of naive T cells correlated strongly with TCR beta diversity.

Combining a sample-barcoded 5' primer with a J-beta primer mix, a second PCR ran for 7 to 11 cycles. Every molecule of cDNA carried a tag from a template-switch adaptor with 12 random nucleotides. Using its own MiXCR run on the 5' RACE reads, TCRdb lists one record per CDR3 protein. The sample shows 1.2 million to 1.5 million distinct CDR3 sequences, roughly 45% of them seen only once. The germline V and J ends were trimmed by 2 bases and 2 bases, with 6 bases remaining between them. Germline CDR1 is MNHEY and CDR2 is SVGAGI. This CDR3 has 13 amino acids. This clonotype appeared a few times. The antigen is undetermined.

The sequence derives from a woman younger than 30 in good health. Material for sequencing was blood. This chain connects TRBV6-5 to TRBJ2-5, with D uncertain. CDR3 DNA sequence: TGTGCCAGCAGTTACAGGAAGCAAGAGACCCAGTACTTC. It translates to CASSYRKQETQYF.